The 24 T cell receptor beta chains reported below all come from one sample, sequenced in a study of cytomegalovirus exposure and HLA in healthy donors. The PCR used 60 Vbeta and 13 Jbeta primers. Data came from immunoSEQ multiplex PCR; TCRdb stores just in-frame clones and leaves some out. Among fewer than 200,000 clones listed, about 80% were seen once. The sample comprised PBMCs. These TCRs come from a young woman in good health and CMV-seropositive.

J is TRBJ2-3 and V is TRBV6-1; 10 nucleotides agree with TRBD2. J gave up 4 bases and V 3 bases, and 4 bases lay outside the gene matches. CDR3 length equals 15 residues. Germline assignment: CDR1 MNHNS and CDR2 SASEGT. CDR3 protein: CASSDISGRSDTQYF. The DNA of the CDR3 is TGTGCCAGCAGTGATATTAGCGGGAGGTCAGATACGCAGTATTTT.

V and J are TRBV2 and TRBJ2-7; a possible D gene is TRBD2 (6 bases). The ends were cut back, 11 bases at V and 0 bases at J, with 11 bases in the middle. The CDR3 runs to 12 residues. The V gene's germline CDR1 is SNHLY and CDR2 FYNNEI. CDR3 sequence (DNA): TGTGCCTGGGGGGTCCTCTCCTACGAGCAGTACTTC. Its protein product is CAWGVLSYEQYF.

The rearrangement links TRBV29-1 to TRBJ2-5, with D tentatively TRBD2 (6 bases). Deletions cut 7 bases from V and 3 bases from J, with 18 bases between. In germline, CDR1 is SQVTM, CDR2 ANQGSEA. This CDR3 is built from 14 residues. DNA of the CDR3: TGCAGCGCTCATCGGGCGGGACTCAAAGAGACCCAGTACTTC. Amino acid sequence: CSAHRAGLKETQYF.

Details on this clone: Additional DNA sequences in this sample encode the identical CDR3. V and J are TRBV10-3 and TRBJ2-7; D uncertain. The CDR3 covers 12 residues. Trimming took off 0 bases at V and 3 bases at J, with 3 bases between the two ends. Per germline, CDR1 ENHRY and CDR2 SYGVKD. The CDR3 DNA reads as TGTGCCATCAGTGAGTCGAGCTACGAGCAGTACTTC. Residues: CAISESSYEQYF.

V usage is TRBV5-1 and J usage is TRBJ2-3; 7 nucleotides line up with TRBD1. J gave up 4 bases and V 6 bases, and 5 bases lay outside the gene matches. The germline CDR1 and CDR2 sequences are SGHRS and YFSETQ. This CDR3 has 13 amino acids. CDR3 in amino acids: CASKQQGSDTQYF. CDR3 nucleotide sequence: TGCGCCAGCAAGCAACAGGGGTCAGATACGCAGTATTTT.

V usage is TRBV5-1 and J usage is TRBJ2-7; 7 nucleotides match TRBD1. The trim removed 2 bases at V and 1 base at J, leaving 3 bases unmatched. The length of the CDR3 is 14 residues. Germline V lookup: CDR1 SGHRS, CDR2 YFSETQ. The CDR3 DNA reads as TGCGCCAGCAGCTTCGGGACAGTATCCTACGAGCAGTACTTC. This translates into CASSFGTVSYEQYF.

In its sample, this clone was seen a few times. This rearrangement joins TRBV6-5 to TRBJ2-2; D possibly corresponds to TRBD2 (6 bases). Trimming shortened V by 7 bases and J by 2 bases, and 11 bases separated the two germline ends. The CDR3 is 14 residues long. Germline V gene sequence: CDR1 MNHEY, CDR2 SVGAGI. The CDR3 loop is CASNRGDNTGELFF. For the CDR3, the DNA is TGTGCCAGCAATCGCGGGGATAACACCGGGGAGCTGTTTTTT.

The chain is built from TRBV4-2 and TRBJ2-7; D perhaps matches TRBD1 (6 bases). In germline, CDR1 is LGHNA, CDR2 YNFKEQ. The CDR3 is made up of 14 amino acids. V lost 0 bases to trimming and J lost 0 bases, with 6 bases between them. CDR3 sequence: CASSQDRGSYEQYF. The CDR3 region has the DNA TGTGCCAGCAGCCAAGACAGGGGCTCCTACGAGCAGTACTTC.

The chain has TRBV5-1 and TRBJ1-1; possible D gene TRBD1, 5 bases. Per the germline V gene, CDR1 is SGHRS and CDR2 is YFSETQ. The CDR3 runs to 14 residues. V lost 0 bases, J lost 5 bases, and 11 bases lay in between. CDR3 in amino acids: CASSLATEGTEAFF. The CDR3 bases are TGCGCCAGCAGCTTGGCCACGGAGGGGACTGAAGCTTTCTTT.

The chain uses TRBV28 and TRBJ1-2; no clear D gene. Trimming took off 7 bases at V and 0 bases at J, with 15 bases between the two ends. The CDR3 runs 15 residues. Germline-derived CDR1 and CDR2 are MDHEN and SYDVKM. The DNA for the CDR3 is TGTGCCAGCAAACCCAGGTCACCTGCTAACTATGGCTACACCTTC. Its protein product is CASKPRSPANYGYTF.

The V call is TRBV11-2, the J call TRBJ2-2; TRBD2 might be the D (5 bases). The CDR3 contains 16 residues. V was clipped by 0 bases and J by 4 bases, with 12 bases between them. Germline V lookup: CDR1 SGHAT, CDR2 FQNNGV. In DNA, the CDR3 is TGTGCCAGCAGCTTAGAAGTTAGCGTCGGCACCGGGGAGCTGTTTTTT. Translated, it gives CASSLEVSVGTGELFF.

This clone was picked up a small number of times. The rearrangement joins TRBV27 to TRBJ1-6; 9 bases line up with TRBD1. With V trimmed by 6 bases and J by 6 bases, 6 bases remained unmatched. Looked up from germline, CDR1 is MNHEY and CDR2 is SMNVEV (reference sequence). The CDR3 spans 15 residues. The CDR3 here is CASRPTGGINSPLHF. The CDR3 coding sequence is TGTGCCAGCAGACCGACAGGGGGGATTAATTCACCCCTCCACTTT.

About this clone itself: One junction end does not reproduce the germline sequence, and a read error may be involved. This rearrangement joins TRBV7-7 to TRBJ2-5, with TRBD2 matching 8 bases. Germline CDR1 reads SSHAT; CDR2 reads FNYEAQ (reference sequence). The CDR3 contains 16 residues. The CDR3 DNA reads TGTGCTAGCAGCGAATCAGCGGGAGTTTTAGAAGAGACCCAGTACTTC. Translated, it gives CASSESAGVLEETQYF.

The V and J genes are TRBV30 and TRBJ1-6; D gene unclear. Trimming left V 0 bases short and J 15 bases short, with 12 bases between. The CDR3 covers 12 residues. The germline V gene has CDR1 GTSNPN and CDR2 SVGIG (reference sequence). The CDR3 bases are TGTGCCTGGAGTGTACTACGTGAGGTCCTCCACTTT. This gives the protein CAWSVLREVLHF.

This clone appeared a few times. The chain has TRBV10-1 and TRBJ2-3; weak D call: TRBD1 (6 bases). The germline V and J ends were trimmed by 2 bases and 1 base, with 13 bases remaining between them. This CDR3 comprises 16 residues. Germline lookup yields CDR1 WNHNN and CDR2 SYGVQD (reference sequence). CDR3 amino acids: CASSEKGVLGTDTQYF. The CDR3 nucleotides are TGCGCCAGCAGTGAGAAGGGGGTTCTCGGCACAGATACGCAGTATTTT.

V is TRBV13 and J is TRBJ1-1; 9 bases are shared with TRBD1. Trimming removed 4 bases from V and 4 bases from J; junction bases left unmatched: 7. Germline V gene lookup returns CDR1 PRHDT and CDR2 FYEKMQ (reference sequence). The CDR3 spans 15 residues. In DNA form, the CDR3 reads TGTGCCAGCAGCTCCCGACAGGGGGGGAGCACTGAAGCTTTCTTT. It specifies CASSSRQGGSTEAFF. The full variable domain, completed using reference TRBV13 and TRBJ1-1, is AAGVIQSPRHLIKEKRETATLKCYPIPRHDTVYWYQQGPGQDPQFLISFYEKMQSDKGSIPDRFSAQQFSDYHSELNMSSLELGDSALYFCASSSRQGGSTEAFFGQGTRLTVV.

This clone came up a few times. This rearrangement joins TRBV7-3 to TRBJ1-4; 8 bases are a match to TRBD1. The V gene end was trimmed by 2 bases and the J gene end by 7 bases; junction bases not matched to a gene: 6. CDR3 size: 15 residues. Germline V lookup: CDR1 SGHTA, CDR2 FQGTGA. CDR3 sequence: CASSLYARGPEKLFF. The CDR3 DNA follows: TGTGCCAGCAGCTTATACGCCAGGGGGCCTGAAAAACTGTTTTTT.

The CDR3 here is CASSPRRGNTEAFF. CDR3 bases: TGTGCCAGCAGCCCGCGGAGGGGGAACACTGAAGCTTTCTTT. The chain is built from TRBV7-2 and TRBJ1-1, with a tentative D call TRBD1 (5 bases). V gave up 5 bases and J gave up 1 base, with 11 bases separating them. The CDR3 is 14 amino acids. The germline CDR1 and CDR2 sequences are SGHTA and FQGNSA. Complete variable domain (other parts from reference TRBV7-2 and TRBJ1-1): GAGVSQSPSNKVTEKGKDVELRCDPISGHTALYWYRQSLGQGLEFLIYFQGNSAPDKSGLPSDRFSAERTGGSVSTLTIQRTQQEDSAVYLCASSPRRGNTEAFFGQGTRLTVV.

The chain recombines TRBV5-1 with TRBJ1-5; D remains unclear. The CDR3 sequence is 14 residues long. Germline CDR1 reads SGHRS; CDR2 reads YFSETQ. Trimming left V 4 bases short and J 5 bases short, with 13 bases between. CDR3 protein: CASSPRGGYQPQHF. In nucleotides, the CDR3 is TGCGCCAGCAGCCCTCGTGGCGGTTATCAGCCCCAGCATTTT.

The chain is built from TRBV10-3 and TRBJ1-1; 7 bases map to TRBD1. V trimming: 0 bases; J trimming: 3 bases; junction bases outside the gene matches: 7. Germline-derived CDR1 and CDR2 are ENHRY and SYGVKD. The CDR3 is 16 amino acids. CDR3 sequence reads: CAISESGDREDTEAFF. The CDR3 nucleotides are TGTGCCATCAGTGAGTCGGGCGACAGGGAGGACACTGAAGCTTTCTTT.

The chain couples TRBV7-8 to TRBJ1-6, with D tentatively TRBD1 (5 bases). The CDR3 contains 14 residues. Trimming took off 5 bases at V and 8 bases at J, with 13 bases between the two ends. In germline, CDR1 is SGHVS, CDR2 FQNEAQ. As DNA, the CDR3 is TGTGCCAGCAGCGCGGGACCGTGGGATTCACCCCTCCACTTT. This gives the protein CASSAGPWDSPLHF.

Written as DNA, the CDR3 is TGTGCCAGCAGCTTCGGGACACTACAGCCCCAGCATTTT. Translating it yields CASSFGTLQPQHF. The V call is TRBV7-8, the J call TRBJ1-5; D is perhaps TRBD1 (6 bases). CDR1 is SGHVS and CDR2 is FQNEAQ in the germline V gene. V dropped 3 bases and J dropped 7 bases, with 10 bases sitting between them. This CDR3 spans 13 amino acids.

CDR3 loop: CASSLVLTQETQYF. CDR3 DNA: TGTGCCAGCAGCTTAGTTCTAACTCAAGAGACCCAGTACTTC. The gene calls are TRBV7-8 and TRBJ2-5; no reliable D call. Trimming took off 1 base at V and 2 bases at J, with 8 bases between the two ends. Per germline, CDR1 SGHVS and CDR2 FQNEAQ. The CDR3 consists of 14 residues.

J is TRBJ1-2 and V is TRBV2, with 8 bases matching TRBD1. Germline-derived CDR1 and CDR2 are SNHLY and FYNNEI. The V and J ends lost 7 bases and 3 bases, in that order; junction bases with no gene match: 13. The CDR3 is 16 residues long. The CDR3 reads CASNSLDRERDYGYTF. CDR3 bases: TGTGCCAGCAATAGCTTGGACAGGGAGAGGGACTATGGCTACACCTTC.